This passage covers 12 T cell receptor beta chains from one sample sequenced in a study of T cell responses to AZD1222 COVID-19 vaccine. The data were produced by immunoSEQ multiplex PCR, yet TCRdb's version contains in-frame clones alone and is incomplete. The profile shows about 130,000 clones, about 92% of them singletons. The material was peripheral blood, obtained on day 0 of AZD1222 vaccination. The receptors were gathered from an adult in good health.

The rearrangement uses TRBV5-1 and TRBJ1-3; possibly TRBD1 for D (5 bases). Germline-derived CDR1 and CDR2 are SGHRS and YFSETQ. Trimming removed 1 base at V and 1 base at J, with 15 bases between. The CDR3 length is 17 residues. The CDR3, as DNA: TGCGCCAGCAGCTTGCCCTCGACAGCCCATTCTGGAAACACCATATATTTT. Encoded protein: CASSLPSTAHSGNTIYF.

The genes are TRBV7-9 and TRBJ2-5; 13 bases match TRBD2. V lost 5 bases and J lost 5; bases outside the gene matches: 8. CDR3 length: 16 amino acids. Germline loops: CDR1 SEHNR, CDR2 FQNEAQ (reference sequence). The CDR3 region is CASSPSLAGGRETQYF. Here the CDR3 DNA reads TGTGCCAGCAGCCCGTCACTAGCGGGGGGGCGTGAGACCCAGTACTTC.

This CDR3 reads CASSSTGLDGYTF. DNA for the CDR3: TGTGCCAGCAGCTCGACAGGGTTGGACGGCTACACCTTC. The V call is TRBV7-8, the J call TRBJ1-2, with TRBD1 identical over 7 bases. The germline V gene encodes CDR1 SGHVS and CDR2 FQNEAQ. The CDR3 covers 13 residues. With V trimmed by 4 bases and J by 8 bases, 7 bases remained unmatched.

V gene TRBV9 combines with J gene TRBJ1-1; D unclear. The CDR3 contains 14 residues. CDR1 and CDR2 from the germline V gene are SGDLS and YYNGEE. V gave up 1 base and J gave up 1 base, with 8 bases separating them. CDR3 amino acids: CASSVIVANTEAFF. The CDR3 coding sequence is TGTGCCAGCAGCGTAATTGTAGCGAACACTGAAGCTTTCTTT.

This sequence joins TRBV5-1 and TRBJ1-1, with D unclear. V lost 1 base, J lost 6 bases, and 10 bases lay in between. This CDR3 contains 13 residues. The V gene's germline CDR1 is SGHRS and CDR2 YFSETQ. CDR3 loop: CASSLNLLAEAFF. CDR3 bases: TGCGCCAGCAGCTTGAACCTGTTAGCTGAAGCTTTCTTT.

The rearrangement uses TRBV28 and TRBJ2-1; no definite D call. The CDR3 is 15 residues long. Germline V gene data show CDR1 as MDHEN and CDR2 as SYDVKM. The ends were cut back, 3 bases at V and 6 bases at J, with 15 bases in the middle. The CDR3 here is CASSFGELPFNEQFF. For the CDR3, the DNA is TGTGCCAGCAGTTTCGGAGAGCTACCTTTCAATGAGCAGTTCTTC.

The CDR3 DNA is TGTGCCAGCAGTTCCCGGGACAGATTTTACGAGCAGTACTTC. Amino acid sequence: CASSSRDRFYEQYF. J is TRBJ2-7 and V is TRBV27, with 7 positions matching TRBD1. CDR3 size: 14 residues. Germline V CDR1 and CDR2: MNHEY, SMNVEV (reference sequence). J was trimmed by 4 bases and V by 4 bases; bases with no gene match: 7.

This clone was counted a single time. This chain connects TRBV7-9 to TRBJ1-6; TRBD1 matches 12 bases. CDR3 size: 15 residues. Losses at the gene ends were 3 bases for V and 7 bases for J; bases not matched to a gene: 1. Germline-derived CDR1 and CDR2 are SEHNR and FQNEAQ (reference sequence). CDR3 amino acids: CASSLGQGANSPLHF. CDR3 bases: TGTGCCAGCAGCTTGGGACAGGGGGCGAATTCACCCCTCCACTTT. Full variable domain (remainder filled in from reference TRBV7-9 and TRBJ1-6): DTGVSQNPRHKITKRGQNVTFRCDPISEHNRLYWYRQTLGQGPEFLTYFQNEAQLEKSRLLSDRFSAERPKGSFSTLEIQRTEQGDSAMYLCASSLGQGANSPLHFGNGTRLTVT.

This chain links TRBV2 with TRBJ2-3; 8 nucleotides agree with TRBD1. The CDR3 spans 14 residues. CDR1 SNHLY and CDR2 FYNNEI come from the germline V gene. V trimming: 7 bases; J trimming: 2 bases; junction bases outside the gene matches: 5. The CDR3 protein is CASNRDRNTDTQYF. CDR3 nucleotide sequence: TGTGCCAGCAACCGGGACAGGAACACAGATACGCAGTATTTT.

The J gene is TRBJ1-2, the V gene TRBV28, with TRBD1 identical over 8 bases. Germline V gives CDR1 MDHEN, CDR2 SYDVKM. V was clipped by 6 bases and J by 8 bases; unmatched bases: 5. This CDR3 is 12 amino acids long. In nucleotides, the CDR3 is TGTGCCAGCAGCGAACAGGGGGGCGGCTACACCTTC. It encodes CASSEQGGGYTF.

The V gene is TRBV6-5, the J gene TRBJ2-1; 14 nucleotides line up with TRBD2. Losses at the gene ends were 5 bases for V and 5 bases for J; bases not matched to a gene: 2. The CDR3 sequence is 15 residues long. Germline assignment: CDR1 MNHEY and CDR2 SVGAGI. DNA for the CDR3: TGTGCCAGCAGTATGACTAGCGGGGGGGACAATGAGCAGTTCTTC. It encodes CASSMTSGGDNEQFF.

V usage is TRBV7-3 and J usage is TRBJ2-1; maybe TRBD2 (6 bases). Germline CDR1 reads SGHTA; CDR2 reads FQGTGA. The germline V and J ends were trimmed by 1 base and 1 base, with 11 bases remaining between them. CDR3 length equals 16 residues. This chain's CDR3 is CASSLMPGVSYNEQFF. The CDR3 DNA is TGTGCCAGCAGCTTAATGCCGGGGGTTTCCTACAATGAGCAGTTCTTC. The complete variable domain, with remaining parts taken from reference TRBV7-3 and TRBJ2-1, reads GAGVSQTPSNKVTEKGKYVELRCDPISGHTALYWYRQSLGQGPEFLIYFQGTGAADDSGLPNDRFFAVRPEGSVSTLKIQRTERGDSAVYLCASSLMPGVSYNEQFFGPGTRLTVL.